A selection of T cell receptor beta chains follows, all from one sample in a study of vaccination and CD4 T cells after COVID-19. These TCRs' antigens remain unknown. From the PCR reads, TCRdb called clonotypes with MiXCR, one entry per CDR3 protein. This sample carries around 20,000 distinct CDR3 sequences, about two fifths of them seen once, and the ten largest clones take less than 20%. The sample here was CD4+ T cells from blood, cultured in vitro, taken before SARS-CoV-2 vaccination. The receptors were gathered from a human donor who received a COVID-19 vaccine. Both conserved end residues are part of each CDR3. D genes are given only for firm matches. Where a row states a size, it is once, few, many or the class of an expanded clone; other rows omit it.

J: TRBJ1-5
D: TRBD1
size: NA
V: TRBV20-1
DNA: TGCAGTGCTAGAGGGGACAGGGACAATCAGCCCCAGCATTTT
CDR3: CSARGDRDNQPQHF

J: TRBJ2-5
D: NA
size: few
V: TRBV6-5
DNA: TGTGCCAGCAGTTACAGCTCAGGGTTTCAAGAGACCCAGTACTTC
CDR3: CASSYSSGFQETQYF

J: TRBJ2-5
D: TRBD2
size: NA
V: TRBV7-3
DNA: TGTGCCAGCAGCCCATCGACTAGCGGGGGGGAGACCCAGTACTTC
CDR3: CASSPSTSGGETQYF

J: TRBJ1-4
D: TRBD1
size: few
V: TRBV6-1
DNA: TGTGCCAGCAAAAGGGTCGGGACAGAAGATGAAAAACTGTTTTTT
CDR3: CASKRVGTEDEKLFF

J: TRBJ2-5
D: NA
size: NA
V: TRBV30
DNA: TGTGCCTGGACAGACCAAGAGACCCAGTACTTC
CDR3: CAWTDQETQYF

J: TRBJ2-5
D: NA
size: NA
V: TRBV6-1
DNA: TGTGCCAGCAGTATAGGACAGTACCAAGAGACCCAGTACTTC
CDR3: CASSIGQYQETQYF

J: TRBJ2-7
D: TRBD1
size: NA
V: TRBV18
DNA: TGTGCCAGCTCACCTGGCGGGGACAGGGGGTTTAACGAGCAGTACTTC
CDR3: CASSPGGDRGFNEQYF

J: TRBJ2-7
D: NA
size: NA
V: TRBV7-8
DNA: TGTGCCAGCACCCCGCCGGGCAAGTACTCCGAGCAGTACTTC
CDR3: CASTPPGKYSEQYF

J: TRBJ1-2
D: TRBD1
size: NA
V: TRBV30
DNA: TGTGCCTGGAGTGGACAGGGATATTATGGCTACACCTTC
CDR3: CAWSGQGYYGYTF

J: TRBJ1-2
D: NA
size: NA
V: TRBV2
DNA: TGTGCCAGCAGTGCCCCCTCGGGGAACTATGGCTACACCTTC
CDR3: CASSAPSGNYGYTF

J: TRBJ2-3
D: TRBD2
size: NA
V: TRBV18
DNA: TGTGCCAGCTCTATACCTATCGGGGGGGCCCCAGATACGCAGTATTTT
CDR3: CASSIPIGGAPDTQYF

J: TRBJ2-1
D: NA
size: NA
V: TRBV5-1
DNA: TGCGCCAGCAGCAGTCAGTCTTGGGCTGAGCAGTTCTTC
CDR3: CASSSQSWAEQFF

J: TRBJ1-2
D: NA
size: few
V: TRBV6-1
DNA: TGTGCCAGCTCCTGGGGAGCTAACTATGGCTACACCTTC
CDR3: CASSWGANYGYTF

J: TRBJ1-5
D: NA
size: few
V: TRBV24-1
DNA: TGTGCCACCAGCGACAGGCCTCGGTCGTATCAGCCCCAGCATTTT
CDR3: CATSDRPRSYQPQHF

J: TRBJ1-6
D: NA
size: NA
V: TRBV19
DNA: TGTGCCAGTAGTATAGTAGTTCGGGATTCACCCCTCCACTTT
CDR3: CASSIVVRDSPLHF

J: TRBJ2-3
D: NA
size: few
V: TRBV7-9
DNA: TGTGCCAGCAGCTTAGGTCAGCCAGATACGCAGTATTTT
CDR3: CASSLGQPDTQYF

J: TRBJ1-2
D: TRBD1
size: NA
V: TRBV23-1
DNA: TGCGCCAGCAGTCACAGACAGGGATGGAGAGGCTACACCTTC
CDR3: CASSHRQGWRGYTF

J: TRBJ2-7
D: NA
size: NA
V: TRBV7-9
DNA: TGTGCCAGCAGCTTAGGGGGGGCCTCCGAGCAGTACTTC
CDR3: CASSLGGASEQYF

J: TRBJ1-1
D: NA
size: NA
V: TRBV5-1
DNA: TGCGCCAGCAGCTTGGACCGGCCGAACACTGAAGCTTTCTTT
CDR3: CASSLDRPNTEAFF

J: TRBJ1-2
D: NA
size: few
V: TRBV6-4
DNA: TGTGCCAGCAGTGACTCTGGGGGCGACCCATATGGCTACACCTTC
CDR3: CASSDSGGDPYGYTF

J: TRBJ1-2
D: TRBD1
size: NA
V: TRBV6-5
DNA: TGTGCCAGCAGTTACGGGAGACAGGGGGCAGCTGGCTACACCTTC
CDR3: CASSYGRQGAAGYTF

J: TRBJ1-1
D: NA
size: NA
V: TRBV6-1
DNA: TGTGCCAGCTACAGGAGTGGAGGGAACACTGAAGCTTTCTTT
CDR3: CASYRSGGNTEAFF